The entry below describes one T cell receptor beta chain. Random hexamers were used to reverse transcribe the RNA input (about 0.45 to 1 ug). MiXCR was run by TCRdb on the immunoSEQ multiplex PCR reads, yielding one entry per CDR3 protein. The sample has under 95,000 distinct CDR3 sequences, 85% to 95% seen once; the top ten hold approximately 0.3%. The data derive from a study of CD8 T cells in Susac syndrome. J lost 4 bases, V lost 5 bases, and 4 bases had no gene match. CDR1 SGHTA and CDR2 FQGNSA come from the germline V gene. There are 13 residues in the CDR3. The sequencing sample was made of CD4+ T cells from PBMCs. The chain uses TRBV7-2 and TRBJ1-2, with TRBD1 matching 7 bases. This TCR came from a human donor with Susac syndrome. This CDR3 reads CASSLDRIYGYTF. CDR3 nucleotide sequence: TGTGCCAGCAGCCTGGACAGGATCTATGGCTACACCTTC.